Each of the 21 T cell receptor beta chains below was sequenced from the same sample in a study of blood T cell repertoires in COVID-19. The assay was immunoSEQ multiplex PCR, and TCRdb's table has in-frame clones only and misses some. The table lists 210,000 or so clones, roughly 82% of them singletons. Sequenced input: peripheral blood. These receptors were taken from a woman between 40 and 55 years old with acute or convalescent COVID-19.

The chain is built from TRBV4-2 and TRBJ1-4; TRBD1 might be the D (5 bases). With 8 bases removed from V and 0 bases from J, the gap between germline ends came to 10 bases. Looked up from germline, CDR1 is LGHNA and CDR2 is YNFKEQ. The CDR3 extends over 14 amino acids. The CDR3 protein is CASCRQPTNEKLFF. The CDR3 DNA is TGTGCCAGCTGCCGACAGCCAACTAATGAAAAACTGTTTTTT.

V is TRBV13 and J is TRBJ2-7, with D unresolved. CDR1 and CDR2 from the germline V gene are PRHDT and FYEKMQ (reference sequence). V was cut by 7 bases and J by 2 bases, with 18 bases left in between. The CDR3 covers 15 residues. The DNA of the CDR3 is TGTGCCAGCACCTCTAAAGTGGCGGTACCCTACGAGCAGTACTTC. Amino acids: CASTSKVAVPYEQYF. The variable domain in full, completed from reference TRBV13 and TRBJ2-7, reads AAGVIQSPRHLIKEKRETATLKCYPIPRHDTVYWYQQGPGQDPQFLISFYEKMQSDKGSIPDRFSAQQFSDYHSELNMSSLELGDSALYFCASTSKVAVPYEQYFGPGTRLTVT.

The chain is built from TRBV25-1 and TRBJ2-3; D call uncertain. Germline CDR1 and CDR2: MGHDK and SYGVNS. The length of the CDR3 is 16 residues. Trimming left V 0 bases short and J 1 base short, with 11 bases between. CDR3 sequence (DNA): TGTGCCAGCAGTGAATATATTGGCTCTGGCACAGATACGCAGTATTTT. Residues: CASSEYIGSGTDTQYF.

The chain couples TRBV6-4 to TRBJ2-3; TRBD2 agrees at 8 bases. V shed 2 bases and J 0 bases; nucleotides not matched to a gene: 1. Germline V gene sequence: CDR1 MRHNA, CDR2 SNTAGT. The CDR3 sequence is 15 residues long. In nucleotides, the CDR3 is TGTGCCAGCAGTGACGTAGCGGGAAGCACAGATACGCAGTATTTT. This translates into CASSDVAGSTDTQYF.

The chain employs TRBV9 and TRBJ1-2, with TRBD1 as a possible D gene (5 bases). V lost 3 bases and J lost 2, with 17 bases in between. This CDR3 spans 16 amino acids. Germline CDR1 SGDLS, CDR2 YYNGEE. CDR3 region: CASSETGGGWNYGYTF. CDR3 DNA sequence: TGTGCCAGCAGCGAAACGGGGGGTGGTTGGAACTATGGCTACACCTTC.

The chain employs TRBV18 and TRBJ1-1, with TRBD1 as a possible D gene (6 bases). Germline V lookup: CDR1 KGHSH, CDR2 LQKENI. V was shortened by 5 bases and J by 3 bases, with 13 bases between the two germline ends. CDR3 size: 14 residues. The CDR3 DNA is TGTGCCAGCTCATCCAGGGGAAGGGACACTGAAGCTTTCTTT. Translated, it gives CASSSRGRDTEAFF.

V and J are TRBV19 and TRBJ1-1; D unresolved. This CDR3 has 13 amino acids. V gave up 0 bases and J gave up 11 bases, with 13 bases separating them. Germline CDR1 LNHDA, CDR2 SQIVND (reference sequence). Here the CDR3 reads CASSIDIQKNAFF. The CDR3 region has the DNA TGTGCCAGTAGTATAGATATCCAGAAGAATGCTTTCTTT.

J is TRBJ2-5 and V is TRBV4-2; TRBD1 aligns across 8 bases. This CDR3 contains 16 residues. From germline, CDR1 is LGHNA and CDR2 YNFKEQ. V lost 3 bases, J lost 6 bases, and 12 bases stayed unmatched. CDR3 sequence: CASSQGIGQGEKTQYF. In DNA form, the CDR3 reads TGTGCCAGCAGCCAGGGGATAGGACAGGGAGAGAAGACCCAGTACTTC.

The chain couples TRBV9 to TRBJ2-3; 12 bases are a match to TRBD2. Trimming cost V 0 bases and J 7 bases; bases outside gene matches: 9. The CDR3 totals 17 residues. Germline loops: CDR1 SGDLS, CDR2 YYNGEE. Here the CDR3 DNA reads TGTGCCAGCAGCGTAGCTGGGGCTAGCGGGGGGGTAAATACGCAGTATTTT. It translates to CASSVAGASGGVNTQYF.

This clone has a handful of counts. V usage is TRBV10-3 and J usage is TRBJ1-2, with D tentatively TRBD1 (6 bases). The CDR3 runs to 15 residues. The V gene's germline CDR1 is ENHRY and CDR2 SYGVKD. The V end lost 3 bases, the J end lost 4 bases, and 15 bases lay between the germline ends. The CDR3 DNA sequence: TGTGCCATCAGTGACCTCGGGGGGGCGACCTATGGCTACACCTTC. Residues: CAISDLGGATYGYTF.

The chain combines TRBV7-9 with TRBJ1-1; 10 bases match TRBD1. Looked up from germline, CDR1 is SEHNR and CDR2 is FQNEAQ (reference sequence). The CDR3 runs 17 residues. V was pared by 4 bases and J by 3 bases, with 11 bases of the junction left unmatched. The DNA for the CDR3 is TGTGCCAGCAGCTCCCGGGACAGGGGCCGTTGGGACACTGAAGCTTTCTTT. It specifies CASSSRDRGRWDTEAFF.

The chain has TRBV4-3 and TRBJ1-4; possibly TRBD1 for D (5 bases). Trimming stripped 4 bases from V and 0 bases from J, with 9 bases between. CDR3 size: 15 residues. The germline CDR1 and CDR2 sequences are LGHNA and YSLEER. CDR3 sequence reads: CASSPGIATNEKLFF. For the CDR3, the DNA is TGCGCCAGCAGCCCAGGGATTGCAACTAATGAAAAACTGTTTTTT.

This clone occurred a few times. The chain joins TRBV4-3 to TRBJ2-7; 16 nucleotides align to TRBD2. V was pared by 0 bases and J by 6 bases, with 8 bases of the junction left unmatched. There are 18 residues in the CDR3. The germline gives CDR1 LGHNA, CDR2 YSLEER. The CDR3: CASSQDLGTSGRAAEQYF. CDR3 DNA sequence: TGCGCCAGCAGCCAAGATCTTGGGACTAGCGGGAGGGCCGCCGAGCAGTACTTC.

V is TRBV4-1 and J is TRBJ2-2, with a possible D match to TRBD1 (5 bases). Trimming took off 1 base at V and 2 bases at J, with 8 bases between the two ends. The CDR3 loop spans 15 amino acids. Germline V gene lookup returns CDR1 MGHRA and CDR2 YSYEKL. The CDR3 sequence is CASSQVRTNTGELFF. CDR3 sequence (DNA): TGCGCCAGCAGCCAAGTGCGGACAAACACCGGGGAGCTGTTTTTT.

The V and J genes are TRBV6-5 and TRBJ1-2; 11 positions agree with TRBD1. Germline trimming cut 2 bases from V and 10 bases from J; bases unmatched to any gene: 6. CDR3 length: 14 residues. The germline CDR1 and CDR2 sequences are MNHEY and SVGAGI. The CDR3 is CASSYGGTGGDYTF. As DNA, the CDR3 is TGTGCCAGCAGTTACGGGGGGACAGGGGGTGACTACACCTTC.

The sample holds one count of this clone. The rearrangement links TRBV5-1 to TRBJ2-5; 9 bases map to TRBD1. This CDR3 contains 12 residues. Unmatched junction bases numbered 3, after V lost 7 bases and J lost 5 bases. Germline-derived CDR1 and CDR2 are SGHRS and YFSETQ. The CDR3 sequence is CASGQGYETQYF. CDR3 in DNA: TGCGCCAGCGGACAGGGGTACGAGACCCAGTACTTC.

This clone was counted at least ten times. The chain employs TRBV6-2 or TRBV6-3 and TRBJ2-7; unclear D gene. The CDR3 spans 13 residues. V lost 3 bases to trimming and J lost 6 bases, with 12 bases between them. Per the germline V gene, CDR1 is MNHEY and CDR2 is SVGEGT. In DNA, the CDR3 is TGTGCCAGCAGTTATCCCCCCGCAGGCGAGCAGTACTTC. Translated: CASSYPPAGEQYF.

The J gene is TRBJ2-4, the V gene TRBV14; 7 bases map to TRBD1. CDR1 and CDR2 (germline): SGHDN, FVKESK. The CDR3 is made up of 13 amino acids. The V and J ends lost 8 bases and 3 bases, in that order; junction bases with no gene match: 4. CDR3 sequence reads: CASARDSKNIQYF. For the CDR3, the DNA is TGTGCCAGCGCCCGGGACAGCAAAAACATTCAGTACTTC.

CDR3 sequence: CASKTNTARSYEQYF. CDR3 DNA sequence: TGCGCCAGCAAAACGAACACAGCCCGTAGCTACGAGCAGTACTTC. J is TRBJ2-7 and V is TRBV5-1; D is uncertain. CDR3 length: 15 residues. Germline lookup yields CDR1 SGHRS and CDR2 YFSETQ. Trimming took 6 bases from V and 3 from J, leaving 19 bases between them.

The V gene is TRBV27, the J gene TRBJ1-2, with D uncertain. The CDR3 spans 13 residues. Germline values: CDR1 MNHEY, CDR2 SMNVEV (reference sequence). Trimming removed 9 bases from V and 7 bases from J, with 18 bases in between. The CDR3 region has the DNA TGTGCCAGTGCGTTAGTAAGTGGTAGTGGCTACACCTTC. Its protein is CASALVSGSGYTF.

The rearrangement uses TRBV3-1 (or the pseudogene TRBV3-2) and TRBJ1-2; 9 bases are shared with TRBD1. Germline-derived CDR1 and CDR2 are LGHDT and YNNKEL (reference sequence). CDR3 size: 14 residues. Trimming removed 5 bases from V and 4 bases from J; junction bases left unmatched: 5. The CDR3, as DNA: TGTGCCAGCAGCGACCGACAGGGGGTCTATGGCTACACCTTC. Translated: CASSDRQGVYGYTF.